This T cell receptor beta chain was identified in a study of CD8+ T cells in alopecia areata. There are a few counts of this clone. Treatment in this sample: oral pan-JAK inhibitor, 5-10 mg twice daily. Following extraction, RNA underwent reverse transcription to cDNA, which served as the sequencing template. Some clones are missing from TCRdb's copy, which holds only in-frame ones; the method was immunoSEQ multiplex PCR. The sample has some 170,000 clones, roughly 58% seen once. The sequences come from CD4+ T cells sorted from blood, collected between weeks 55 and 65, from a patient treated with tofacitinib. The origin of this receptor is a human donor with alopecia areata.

The CDR3: CSVEEGGFETQYF. For the CDR3, the DNA is TGCAGCGTTGAAGAGGGGGGGTTTGAGACCCAGTACTTC. The rearrangement links TRBV29-1 to TRBJ2-5, with 7 bases matching TRBD2. Germline values: CDR1 SQVTM, CDR2 ANQGSEA. The CDR3 has 13 amino acids. V shed 0 bases and J 5 bases; nucleotides not matched to a gene: 3.